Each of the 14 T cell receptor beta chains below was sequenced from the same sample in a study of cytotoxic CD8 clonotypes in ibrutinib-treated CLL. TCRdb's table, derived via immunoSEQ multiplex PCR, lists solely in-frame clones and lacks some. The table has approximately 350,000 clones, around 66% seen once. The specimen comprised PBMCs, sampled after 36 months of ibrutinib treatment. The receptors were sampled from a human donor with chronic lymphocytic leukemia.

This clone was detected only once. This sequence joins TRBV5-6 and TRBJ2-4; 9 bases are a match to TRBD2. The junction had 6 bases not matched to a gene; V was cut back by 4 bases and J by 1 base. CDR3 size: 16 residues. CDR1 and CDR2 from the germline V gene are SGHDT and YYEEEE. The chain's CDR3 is CASSPTAGGAKNIQYF. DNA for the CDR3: TGTGCCAGCAGCCCCACGGCGGGGGGGGCCAAAAACATTCAGTACTTC.

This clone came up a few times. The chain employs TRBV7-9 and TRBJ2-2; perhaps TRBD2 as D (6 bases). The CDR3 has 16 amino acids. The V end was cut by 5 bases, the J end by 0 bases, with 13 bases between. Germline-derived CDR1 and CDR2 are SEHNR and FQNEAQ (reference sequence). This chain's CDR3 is CASSAGRGSNTGELFF. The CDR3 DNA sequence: TGTGCCAGCAGCGCGGGGAGAGGTTCGAACACCGGGGAGCTGTTTTTT.

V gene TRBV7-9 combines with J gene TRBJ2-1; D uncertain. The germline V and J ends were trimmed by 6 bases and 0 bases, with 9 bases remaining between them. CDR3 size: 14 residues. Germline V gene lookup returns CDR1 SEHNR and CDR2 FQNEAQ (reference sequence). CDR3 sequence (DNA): TGTGCCAGCAGAGGTAGGAGCTCCTACAATGAGCAGTTCTTC. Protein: CASRGRSSYNEQFF.

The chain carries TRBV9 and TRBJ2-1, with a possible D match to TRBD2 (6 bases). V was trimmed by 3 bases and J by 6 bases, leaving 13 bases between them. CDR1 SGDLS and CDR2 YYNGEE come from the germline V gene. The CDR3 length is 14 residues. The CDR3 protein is CASSGISGSNEQFF. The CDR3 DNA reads TGTGCCAGCAGCGGAATTAGCGGTTCCAATGAGCAGTTCTTC.

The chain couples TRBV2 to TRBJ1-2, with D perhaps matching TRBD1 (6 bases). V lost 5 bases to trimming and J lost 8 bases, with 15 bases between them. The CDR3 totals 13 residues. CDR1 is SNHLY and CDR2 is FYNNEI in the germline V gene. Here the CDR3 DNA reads TGTGCCAGCAGTCTACAGGGCCCCGGGGGCTACACCTTC. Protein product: CASSLQGPGGYTF.

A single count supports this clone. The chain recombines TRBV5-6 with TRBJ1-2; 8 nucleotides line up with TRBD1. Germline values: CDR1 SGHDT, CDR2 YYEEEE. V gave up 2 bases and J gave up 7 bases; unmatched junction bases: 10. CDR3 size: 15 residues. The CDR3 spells CASSFGDRGLGGYTF. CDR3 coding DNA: TGTGCCAGCAGCTTCGGAGACAGGGGATTAGGTGGCTACACCTTC.

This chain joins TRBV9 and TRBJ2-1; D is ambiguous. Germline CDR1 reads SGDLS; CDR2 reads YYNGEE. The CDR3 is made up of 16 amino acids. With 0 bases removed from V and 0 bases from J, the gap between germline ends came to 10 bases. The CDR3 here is CASSVDWPFSYNEQFF. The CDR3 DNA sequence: TGTGCCAGCAGCGTAGATTGGCCTTTCTCCTACAATGAGCAGTTCTTC.

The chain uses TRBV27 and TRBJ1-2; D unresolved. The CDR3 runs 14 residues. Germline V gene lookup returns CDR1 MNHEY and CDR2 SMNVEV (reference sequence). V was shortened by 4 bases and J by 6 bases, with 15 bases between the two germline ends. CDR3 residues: CASSSRGTGNGYTF. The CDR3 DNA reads TGTGCCAGCAGTTCGCGGGGTACGGGTAATGGCTACACCTTC.

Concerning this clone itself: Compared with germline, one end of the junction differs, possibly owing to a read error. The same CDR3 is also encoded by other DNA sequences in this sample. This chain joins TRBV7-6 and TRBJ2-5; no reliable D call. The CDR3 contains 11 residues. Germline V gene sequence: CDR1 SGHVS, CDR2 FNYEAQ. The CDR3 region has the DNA TGCGCCAGCAGCTTCCAAGAGACCCAGTACTTC. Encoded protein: CASSFQETQYF.

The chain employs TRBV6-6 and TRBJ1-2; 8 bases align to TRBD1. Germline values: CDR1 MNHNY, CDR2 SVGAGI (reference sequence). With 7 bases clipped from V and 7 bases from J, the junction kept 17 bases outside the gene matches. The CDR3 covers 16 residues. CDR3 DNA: TGTGCCAGCACCCACAGGGGGGGCCGCCTTTGGTCTGGCTACACCTTC. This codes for CASTHRGGRLWSGYTF.

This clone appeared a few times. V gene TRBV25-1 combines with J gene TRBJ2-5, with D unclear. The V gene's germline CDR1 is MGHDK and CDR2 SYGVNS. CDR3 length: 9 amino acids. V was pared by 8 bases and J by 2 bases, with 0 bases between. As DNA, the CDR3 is TGTGCCAGCCAAGAGACCCAGTACTTC. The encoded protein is CASQETQYF.

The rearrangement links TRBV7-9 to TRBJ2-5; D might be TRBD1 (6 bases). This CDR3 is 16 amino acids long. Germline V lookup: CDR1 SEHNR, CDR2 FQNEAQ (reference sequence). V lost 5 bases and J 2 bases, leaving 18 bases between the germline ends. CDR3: CASSQTGTSTQETQYF. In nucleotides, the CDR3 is TGTGCCAGCAGCCAAACCGGGACAAGCACGCAAGAGACCCAGTACTTC.

For the CDR3, the DNA is TGCGCCAGCAGCTTGGTTGCGGGAGTCTTCCGAGAGACCCAGTACTTC. Translation gives CASSLVAGVFRETQYF. The chain recombines TRBV5-1 with TRBJ2-5, with 7 bases fitting TRBD2. This CDR3 has 16 residues. Germline V gene lookup returns CDR1 SGHRS and CDR2 YFSETQ. J lost 4 bases, V lost 0 bases, and 9 bases had no gene match.

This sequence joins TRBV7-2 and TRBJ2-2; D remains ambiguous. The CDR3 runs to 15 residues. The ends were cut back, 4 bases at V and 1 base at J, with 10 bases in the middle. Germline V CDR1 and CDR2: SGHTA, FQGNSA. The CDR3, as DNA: TGTGCCAGCAGCTCACGGACGGTGAACACCGGGGAGCTGTTTTTT. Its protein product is CASSSRTVNTGELFF. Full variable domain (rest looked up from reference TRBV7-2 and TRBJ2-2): GAGVSQSPSNKVTEKGKDVELRCDPISGHTALYWYRQSLGQGLEFLIYFQGNSAPDKSGLPSDRFSAERTGGSVSTLTIQRTQQEDSAVYLCASSSRTVNTGELFFGEGSRLTVL.